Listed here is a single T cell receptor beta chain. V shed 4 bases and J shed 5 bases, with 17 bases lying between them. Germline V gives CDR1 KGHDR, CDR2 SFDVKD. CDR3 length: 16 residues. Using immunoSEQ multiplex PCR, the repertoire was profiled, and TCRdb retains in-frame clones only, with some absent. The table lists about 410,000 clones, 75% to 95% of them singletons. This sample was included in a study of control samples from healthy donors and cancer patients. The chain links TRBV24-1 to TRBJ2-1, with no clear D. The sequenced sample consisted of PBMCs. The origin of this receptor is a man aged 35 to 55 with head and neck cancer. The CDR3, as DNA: TGTGCCACCAGTGACCCAACAGTCAGGATCAACAATGAGCAGTTCTTC. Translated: CATSDPTVRINNEQFF.